The present TCR beta chain was sequenced within a study of blood T cell repertoires in COVID-19. On the study more broadly: There were acute and convalescent COVID-19 samples, and they came from the United States, Italy and Spain. PBMCs, B-cell-depleted T cells, or T cells provided the cDNA or gDNA that made up the material.

Original processing notes: The authors estimated nucleated cell counts from reference gene primer amplification. Using immunoSEQ multiplex PCR, the repertoire was profiled, and TCRdb retains in-frame clones only, with some absent. Clonal size and the V and J genes are those of that table, whereas D and trimming came from the DNA. The table records roughly 190,000 clones, roughly 81% of them present only once. Trimming pared 2 bases from V and 4 bases from J, leaving 15 bases between. Germline V gene lookup returns CDR1 SNHLY and CDR2 FYNNEI. The CDR3 has 16 residues. Sequenced sample: peripheral blood. The origin of this receptor is a woman in her thirties or forties with COVID-19, enrolled during active disease. The chain carries TRBV2 and TRBJ1-5, with a possible D match to TRBD1 (6 bases). The CDR3 sequence is CASSERGGTVNQPQHF. Here the CDR3 DNA reads TGTGCCAGCAGTGAAAGGGGGGGAACGGTTAATCAGCCCCAGCATTTT.